The clone carrying this TCR beta chain was recorded once. The data derive from a study of cytomegalovirus exposure and HLA in healthy donors. The CDR3 loop spans 14 amino acids. Losses at the gene ends were 6 bases for V and 7 bases for J; bases not matched to a gene: 7. Germline V CDR1 and CDR2: MNHEY, SMNVEV (reference sequence). The PCR was carried out with 60 Vbeta primers and 13 Jbeta primers. The method was immunoSEQ multiplex PCR; TCRdb's version includes in-frame clones alone and lacks a portion of them. The sample carries about 120,000 clones, 75% to 90% recorded once. The receptor was isolated from a man aged 18 to 30 in good health and CMV-seropositive. Specimen: PBMCs. V and J are TRBV27 and TRBJ1-4; 8 nucleotides agree with TRBD1. The CDR3, as DNA: TGTGCCAGCAGCACGGACAGGGCAGGTGAAAAACTGTTTTTT. This translates into CASSTDRAGEKLFF.